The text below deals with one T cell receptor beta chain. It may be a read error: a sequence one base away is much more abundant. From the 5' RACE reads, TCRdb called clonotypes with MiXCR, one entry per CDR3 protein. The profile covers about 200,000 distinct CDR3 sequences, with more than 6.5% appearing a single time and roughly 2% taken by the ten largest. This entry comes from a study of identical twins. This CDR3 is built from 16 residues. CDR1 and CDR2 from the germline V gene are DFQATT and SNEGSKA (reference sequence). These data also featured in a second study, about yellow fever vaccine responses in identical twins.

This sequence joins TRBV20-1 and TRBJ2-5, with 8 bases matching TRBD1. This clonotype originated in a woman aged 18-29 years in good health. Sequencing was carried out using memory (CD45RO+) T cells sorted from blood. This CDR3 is CCARVVGQGAGETQYF. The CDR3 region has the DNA TGCTGTGCTAGAGTAGTTGGCCAGGGGGCTGGAGAGACCCAGTACTTC.